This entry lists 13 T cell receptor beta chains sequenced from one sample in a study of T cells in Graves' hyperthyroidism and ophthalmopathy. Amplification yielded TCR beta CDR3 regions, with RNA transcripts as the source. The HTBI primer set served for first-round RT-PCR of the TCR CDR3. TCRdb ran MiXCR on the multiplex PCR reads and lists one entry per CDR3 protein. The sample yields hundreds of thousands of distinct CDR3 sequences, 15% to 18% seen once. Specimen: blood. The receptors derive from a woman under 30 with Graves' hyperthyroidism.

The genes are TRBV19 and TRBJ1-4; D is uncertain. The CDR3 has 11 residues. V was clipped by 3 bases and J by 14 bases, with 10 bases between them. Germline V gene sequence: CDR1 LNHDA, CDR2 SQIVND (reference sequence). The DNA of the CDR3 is TGTGCCAGTAGTATTGGCGGCCCCCTGTTTTTT. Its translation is CASSIGGPLFF.

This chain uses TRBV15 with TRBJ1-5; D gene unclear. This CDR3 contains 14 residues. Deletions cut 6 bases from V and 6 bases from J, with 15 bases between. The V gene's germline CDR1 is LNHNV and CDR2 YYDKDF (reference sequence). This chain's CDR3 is CATRADSGVQPQHF. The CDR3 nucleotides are TGTGCCACCAGGGCGGACTCAGGTGTTCAGCCCCAGCATTTT.

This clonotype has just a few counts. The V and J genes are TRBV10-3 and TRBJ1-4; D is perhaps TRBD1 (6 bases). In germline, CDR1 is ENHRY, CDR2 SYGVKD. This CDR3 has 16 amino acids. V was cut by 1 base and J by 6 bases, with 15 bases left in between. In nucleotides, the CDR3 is TGTGCCATCAGTGAGTTGGGGACAAGGGGACATGAAAAACTGTTTTTT. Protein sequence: CAISELGTRGHEKLFF.

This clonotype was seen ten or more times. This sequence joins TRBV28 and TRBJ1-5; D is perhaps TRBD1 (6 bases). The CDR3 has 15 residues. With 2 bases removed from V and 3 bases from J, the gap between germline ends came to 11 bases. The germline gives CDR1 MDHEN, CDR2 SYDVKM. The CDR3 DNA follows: TGTGCCAGCAGTTTACCGACAGGAAACAATCAGCCCCAGCATTTT. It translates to CASSLPTGNNQPQHF.

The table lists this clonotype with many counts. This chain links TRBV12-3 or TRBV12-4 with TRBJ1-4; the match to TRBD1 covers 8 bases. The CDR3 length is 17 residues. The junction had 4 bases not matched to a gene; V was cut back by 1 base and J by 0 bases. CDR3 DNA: TGTGCCAGCAGTTTAGTCGGACAGGGAGCAACTAATGAAAAACTGTTTTTT. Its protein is CASSLVGQGATNEKLFF.

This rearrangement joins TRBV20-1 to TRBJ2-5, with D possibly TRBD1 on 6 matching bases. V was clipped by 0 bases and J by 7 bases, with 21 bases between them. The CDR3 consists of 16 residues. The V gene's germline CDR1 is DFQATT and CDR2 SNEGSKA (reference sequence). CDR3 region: CSAREWQGFTPGTQYF. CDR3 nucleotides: TGCAGTGCTAGAGAGTGGCAGGGGTTTACCCCAGGGACCCAGTACTTC.

The CDR3 sequence is CASSDRTVSYEQYF. CDR3 bases: TGTGCCAGCAGTGACCGGACTGTTTCCTACGAGCAGTACTTC. The chain is built from TRBV6-2 or TRBV6-3 and TRBJ2-7, with D perhaps matching TRBD2 (5 bases). CDR1 is MNHEY and CDR2 is SVGEGT in the germline V gene. Trimming cost V 5 bases and J 1 base, with 12 bases left between them. The CDR3 has 14 amino acids.

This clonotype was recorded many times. The CDR3 spells CAISEGRQGPSYNEQFF. Here the CDR3 DNA reads TGTGCCATCAGTGAGGGAAGACAGGGGCCATCCTACAATGAGCAGTTCTTC. The chain uses TRBV10-3 and TRBJ2-1; 8 nucleotides align to TRBD1. The CDR3 is 17 amino acids. Unmatched junction bases numbered 7, after V lost 2 bases and J lost 1 base. Per germline, CDR1 ENHRY and CDR2 SYGVKD.

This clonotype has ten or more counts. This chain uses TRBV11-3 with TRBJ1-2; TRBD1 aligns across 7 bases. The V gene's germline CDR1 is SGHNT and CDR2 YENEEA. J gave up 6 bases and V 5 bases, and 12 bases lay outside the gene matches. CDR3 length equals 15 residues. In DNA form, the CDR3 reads TGTGCCAGCAGCGGCCTTGAGGGGGCACTCGATGGCTACACCTTC. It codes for CASSGLEGALDGYTF.

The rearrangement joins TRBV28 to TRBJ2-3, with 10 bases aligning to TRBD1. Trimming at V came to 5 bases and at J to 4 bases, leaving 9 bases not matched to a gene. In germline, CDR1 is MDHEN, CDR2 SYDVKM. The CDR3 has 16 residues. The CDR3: CASSVGGTGAADTQYF. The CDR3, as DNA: TGTGCCAGCAGTGTCGGCGGGACAGGGGCTGCAGATACGCAGTATTTT.

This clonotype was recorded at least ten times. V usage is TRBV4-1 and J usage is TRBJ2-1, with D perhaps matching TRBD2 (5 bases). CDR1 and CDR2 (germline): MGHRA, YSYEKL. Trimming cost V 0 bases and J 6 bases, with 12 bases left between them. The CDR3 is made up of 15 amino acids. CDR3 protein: CASSQEEFRGNEQFF. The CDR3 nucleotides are TGCGCCAGCAGCCAAGAAGAATTCCGGGGCAATGAGCAGTTCTTC.

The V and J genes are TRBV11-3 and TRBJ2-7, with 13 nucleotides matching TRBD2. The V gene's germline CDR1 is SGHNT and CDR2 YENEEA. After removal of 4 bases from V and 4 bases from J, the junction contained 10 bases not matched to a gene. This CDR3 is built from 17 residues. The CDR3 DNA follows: TGTGCCAGCAGCTCCCCCGAAAGGACTAGCGGGAGTTACGAGCAGTACTTC. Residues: CASSSPERTSGSYEQYF.

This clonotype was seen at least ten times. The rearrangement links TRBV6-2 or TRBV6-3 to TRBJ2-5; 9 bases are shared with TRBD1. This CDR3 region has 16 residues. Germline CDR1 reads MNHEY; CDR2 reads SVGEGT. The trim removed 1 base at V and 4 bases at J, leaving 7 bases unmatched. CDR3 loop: CASSYLQGALRETQYF. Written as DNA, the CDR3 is TGTGCCAGCAGTTACTTACAGGGGGCACTGAGAGAGACCCAGTACTTC.